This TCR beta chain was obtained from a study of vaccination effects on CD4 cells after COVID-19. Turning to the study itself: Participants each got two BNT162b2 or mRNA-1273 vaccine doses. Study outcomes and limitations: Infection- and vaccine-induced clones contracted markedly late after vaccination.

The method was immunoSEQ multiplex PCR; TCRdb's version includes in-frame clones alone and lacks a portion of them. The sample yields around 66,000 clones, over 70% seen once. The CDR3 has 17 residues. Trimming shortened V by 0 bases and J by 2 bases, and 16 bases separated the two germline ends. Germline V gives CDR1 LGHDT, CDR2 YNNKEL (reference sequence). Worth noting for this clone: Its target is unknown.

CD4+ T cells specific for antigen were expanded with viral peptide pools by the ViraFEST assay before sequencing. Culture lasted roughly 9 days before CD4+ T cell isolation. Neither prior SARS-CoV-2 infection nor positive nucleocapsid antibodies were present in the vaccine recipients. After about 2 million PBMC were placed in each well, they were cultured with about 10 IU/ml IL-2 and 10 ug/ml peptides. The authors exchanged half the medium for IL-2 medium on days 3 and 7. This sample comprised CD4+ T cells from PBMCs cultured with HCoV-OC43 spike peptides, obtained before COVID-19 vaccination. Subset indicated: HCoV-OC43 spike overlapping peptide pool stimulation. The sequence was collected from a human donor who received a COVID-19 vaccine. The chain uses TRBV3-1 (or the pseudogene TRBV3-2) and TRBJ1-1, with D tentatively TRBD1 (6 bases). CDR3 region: CASSQDNLGRGNTEAFF. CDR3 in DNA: TGTGCCAGCAGCCAAGATAATCTGGGCAGGGGAAACACTGAAGCTTTCTTT.